This T cell receptor beta chain was observed in a study of CD8+ T cells in alopecia areata. Study at large: Treated patients took oral tofacitinib at 5 to 10 mg twice daily.

Treatment described: oral pan-JAK inhibitor, 5-10 mg twice daily. cDNA serving as the sequencing template came from extracted, reverse transcribed RNA. Clones were read by immunoSEQ multiplex PCR, and TCRdb kept only the in-frame ones, dropping some. Of 190,000 or so clones in the sample, 60% were seen once. Trimming pared 0 bases from V and 4 bases from J, leaving 13 bases between. The V gene's germline CDR1 is SGHDT and CDR2 YYEEEE. CDR3 length: 15 amino acids. Sequencing was performed on CD4+ T cells sorted from blood, taken at week 4, from a patient treated with tofacitinib. This receptor was obtained from a human donor with alopecia areata. The genes are TRBV5-6 and TRBJ1-1; the D gene is possibly TRBD1 (5 bases). CDR3: CASSLGGSGGTEAFF. In DNA form, the CDR3 reads TGTGCCAGCAGCTTGGGGGGGAGCGGCGGCACTGAAGCTTTCTTT.